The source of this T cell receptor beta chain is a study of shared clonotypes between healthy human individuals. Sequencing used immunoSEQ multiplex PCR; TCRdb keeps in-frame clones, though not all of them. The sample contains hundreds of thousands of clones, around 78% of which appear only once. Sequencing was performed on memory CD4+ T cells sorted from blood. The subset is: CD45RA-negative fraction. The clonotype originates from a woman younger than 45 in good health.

CDR3 residues: CASRTSGQVGDTQYF. The CDR3 DNA sequence: TGTGCCAGCCGAACTAGCGGGCAGGTGGGAGATACGCAGTATTTT. V and J are TRBV25-1 and TRBJ2-3, with 9 bases identical to TRBD2. Trimming at V came to 8 bases and at J to 5 bases, leaving 11 bases not matched to a gene. The CDR3 contains 15 residues. CDR1 MGHDK and CDR2 SYGVNS come from the germline V gene.